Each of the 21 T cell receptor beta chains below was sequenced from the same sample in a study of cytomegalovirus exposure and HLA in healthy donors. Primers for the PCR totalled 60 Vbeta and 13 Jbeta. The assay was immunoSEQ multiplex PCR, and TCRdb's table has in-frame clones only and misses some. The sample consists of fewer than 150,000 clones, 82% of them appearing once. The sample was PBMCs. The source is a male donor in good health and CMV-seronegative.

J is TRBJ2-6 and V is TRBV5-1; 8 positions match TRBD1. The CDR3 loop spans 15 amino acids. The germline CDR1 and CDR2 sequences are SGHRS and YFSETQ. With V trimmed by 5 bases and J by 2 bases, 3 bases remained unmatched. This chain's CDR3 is CASSTQGAGANVLTF. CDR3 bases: TGCGCCAGCAGTACACAGGGGGCTGGGGCCAACGTCCTGACTTTC. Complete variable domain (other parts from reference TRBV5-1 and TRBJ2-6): KAGVTQTPRYLIKTRGQQVTLSCSPISGHRSVSWYQQTPGQGLQFLFEYFSETQRNKGNFPGRFSGRQFSNSRSEMNVSTLELGDSALYLCASSTQGAGANVLTFGAGSRLTVL.

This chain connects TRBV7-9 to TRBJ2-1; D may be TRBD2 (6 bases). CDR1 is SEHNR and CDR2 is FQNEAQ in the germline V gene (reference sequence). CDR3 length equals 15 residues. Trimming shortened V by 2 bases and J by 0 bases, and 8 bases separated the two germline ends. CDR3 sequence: CASSLSGSSYNEQFF. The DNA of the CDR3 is TGTGCCAGCAGCTTAAGCGGGTCCTCCTACAATGAGCAGTTCTTC.

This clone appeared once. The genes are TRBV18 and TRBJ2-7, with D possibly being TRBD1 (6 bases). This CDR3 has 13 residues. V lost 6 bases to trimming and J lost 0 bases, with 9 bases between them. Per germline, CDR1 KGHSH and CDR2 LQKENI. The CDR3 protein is CASSAGVSYEQYF. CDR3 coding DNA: TGTGCCAGCTCGGCAGGGGTCTCCTACGAGCAGTACTTC.

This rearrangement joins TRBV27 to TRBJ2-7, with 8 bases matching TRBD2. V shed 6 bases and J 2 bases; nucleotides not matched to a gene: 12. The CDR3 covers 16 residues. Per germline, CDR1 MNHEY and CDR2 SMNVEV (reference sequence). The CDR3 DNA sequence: TGTGCCAGCAGCCGATATGCTAGCGGGCGCCCCTACGAGCAGTACTTC. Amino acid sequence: CASSRYASGRPYEQYF.

For the CDR3, the DNA is TGTGCCAGCAGTTTGAGCTTGGGCGAGCAGTACTTC. It codes for CASSLSLGEQYF. The V call is TRBV27, the J call TRBJ2-5; no definite D call. The J call may be incorrect, as the DNA end agrees better with TRBJ2-7. The CDR3 length is 12 residues. Germline CDR1 reads MNHEY; CDR2 reads SMNVEV (reference sequence).

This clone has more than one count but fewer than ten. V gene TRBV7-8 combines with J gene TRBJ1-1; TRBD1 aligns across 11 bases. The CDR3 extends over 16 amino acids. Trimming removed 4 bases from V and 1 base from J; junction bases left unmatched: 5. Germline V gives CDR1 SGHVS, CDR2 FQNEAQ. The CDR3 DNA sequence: TGTGCCAGCAGCTCGGGACAGGGGGTCGGGAACACTGAAGCTTTCTTT. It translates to CASSSGQGVGNTEAFF. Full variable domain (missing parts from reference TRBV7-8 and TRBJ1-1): GAGVSQSPRYKVAKRGQDVALRCDPISGHVSLFWYQQALGQGPEFLTYFQNEAQLDKSGLPSDRFFAERPEGSVSTLKIQRTQQEDSAVYLCASSSGQGVGNTEAFFGQGTRLTVV.

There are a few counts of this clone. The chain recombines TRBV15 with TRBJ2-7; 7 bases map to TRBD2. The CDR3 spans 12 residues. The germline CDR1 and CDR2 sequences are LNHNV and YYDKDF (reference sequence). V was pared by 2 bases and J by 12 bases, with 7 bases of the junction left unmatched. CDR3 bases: TGTGCCACCAGCAGACCCCCGGGGGGAGCGTACTTC. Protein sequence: CATSRPPGGAYF.

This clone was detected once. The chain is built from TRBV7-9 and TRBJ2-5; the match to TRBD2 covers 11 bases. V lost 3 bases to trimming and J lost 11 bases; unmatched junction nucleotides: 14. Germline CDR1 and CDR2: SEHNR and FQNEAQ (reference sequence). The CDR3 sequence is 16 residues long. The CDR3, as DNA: TGTGCCAGCAGCTTGCGACTAGCGGGATCCTCGTCGGAGCAGTACTTC. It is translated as CASSLRLAGSSSEQYF.

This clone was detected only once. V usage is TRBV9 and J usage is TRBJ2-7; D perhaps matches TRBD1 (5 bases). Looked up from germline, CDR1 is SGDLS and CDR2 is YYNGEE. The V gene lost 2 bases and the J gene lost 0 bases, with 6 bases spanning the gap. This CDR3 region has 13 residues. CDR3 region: CASSVDNSYEQYF. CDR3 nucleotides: TGTGCCAGCAGCGTGGACAACTCCTACGAGCAGTACTTC. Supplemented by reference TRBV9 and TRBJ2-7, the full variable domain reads DSGVTQTPKHLITATGQRVTLRCSPRSGDLSVYWYQQSLDQGLQFLIQYYNGEERAKGNILERFSAQQFPDLHSELNLSSLELGDSALYFCASSVDNSYEQYFGPGTRLTVT.

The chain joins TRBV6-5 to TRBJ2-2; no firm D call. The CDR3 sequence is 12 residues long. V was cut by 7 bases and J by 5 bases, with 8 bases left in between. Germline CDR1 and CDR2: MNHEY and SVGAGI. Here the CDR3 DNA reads TGTGCCAGCACCGAGGAGACCGGGGAGCTGTTTTTT. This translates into CASTEETGELFF.

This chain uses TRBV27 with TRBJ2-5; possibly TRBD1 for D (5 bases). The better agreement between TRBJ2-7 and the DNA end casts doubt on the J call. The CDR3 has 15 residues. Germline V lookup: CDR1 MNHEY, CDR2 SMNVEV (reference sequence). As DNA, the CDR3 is TGTGCCAGCAGTCCAGGGATGGAGAGCTCCTACGAGCAGTACTTC. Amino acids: CASSPGMESSYEQYF.

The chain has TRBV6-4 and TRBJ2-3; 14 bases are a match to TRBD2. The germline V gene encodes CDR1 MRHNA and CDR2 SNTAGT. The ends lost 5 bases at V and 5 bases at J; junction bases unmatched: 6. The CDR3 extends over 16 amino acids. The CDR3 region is CASSSGLAGGVDTQYF. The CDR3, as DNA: TGTGCCAGCAGTTCCGGACTAGCGGGAGGCGTAGATACGCAGTATTTT.

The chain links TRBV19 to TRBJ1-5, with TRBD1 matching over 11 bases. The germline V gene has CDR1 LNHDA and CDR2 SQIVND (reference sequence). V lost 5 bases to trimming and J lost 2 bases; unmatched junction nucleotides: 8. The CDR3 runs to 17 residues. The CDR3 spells CASSHRDRGGGNQPQHF. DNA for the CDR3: TGTGCCAGTAGTCACCGGGACAGGGGGGGTGGCAATCAGCCCCAGCATTTT.

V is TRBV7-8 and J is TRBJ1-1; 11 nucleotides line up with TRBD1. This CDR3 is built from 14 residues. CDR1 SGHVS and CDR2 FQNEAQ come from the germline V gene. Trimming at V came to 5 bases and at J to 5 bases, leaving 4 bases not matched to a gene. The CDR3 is CASSGGTGGTEAFF. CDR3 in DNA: TGTGCCAGCAGCGGGGGGACAGGGGGGACTGAAGCTTTCTTT.

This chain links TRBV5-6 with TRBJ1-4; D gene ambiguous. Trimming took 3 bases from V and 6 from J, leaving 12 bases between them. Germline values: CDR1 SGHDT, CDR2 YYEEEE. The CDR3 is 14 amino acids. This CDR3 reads CASSSVRLDEKLFF. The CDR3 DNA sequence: TGTGCCAGCAGCTCGGTCCGACTGGATGAAAAACTGTTTTTT.

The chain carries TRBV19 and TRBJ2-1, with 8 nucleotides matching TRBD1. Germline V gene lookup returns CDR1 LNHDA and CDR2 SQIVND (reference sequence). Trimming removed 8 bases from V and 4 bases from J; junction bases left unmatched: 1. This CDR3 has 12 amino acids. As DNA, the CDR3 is TGTGCCAGTGGGGACAGGTACAATGAGCAGTTCTTC. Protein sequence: CASGDRYNEQFF.

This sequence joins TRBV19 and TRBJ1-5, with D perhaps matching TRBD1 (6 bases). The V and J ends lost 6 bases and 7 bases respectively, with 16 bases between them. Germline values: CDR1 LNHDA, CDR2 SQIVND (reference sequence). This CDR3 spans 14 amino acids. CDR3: CASRNRGGRQPQHF. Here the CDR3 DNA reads TGTGCCAGTAGAAATAGGGGGGGCCGCCAGCCCCAGCATTTT.

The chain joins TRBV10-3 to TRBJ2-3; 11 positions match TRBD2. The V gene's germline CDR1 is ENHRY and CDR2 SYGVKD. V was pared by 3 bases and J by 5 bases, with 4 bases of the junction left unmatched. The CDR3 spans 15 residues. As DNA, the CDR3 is TGTGCCATCAGTGAAGGGCTAGCGGGGGGAGATACGCAGTATTTT. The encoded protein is CAISEGLAGGDTQYF.

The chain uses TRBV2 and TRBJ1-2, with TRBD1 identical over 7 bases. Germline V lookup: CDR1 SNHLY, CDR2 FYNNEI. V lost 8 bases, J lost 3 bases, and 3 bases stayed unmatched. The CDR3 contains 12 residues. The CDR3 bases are TGTGCCAGCGGACAGGACTACTATGGCTACACCTTC. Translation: CASGQDYYGYTF.

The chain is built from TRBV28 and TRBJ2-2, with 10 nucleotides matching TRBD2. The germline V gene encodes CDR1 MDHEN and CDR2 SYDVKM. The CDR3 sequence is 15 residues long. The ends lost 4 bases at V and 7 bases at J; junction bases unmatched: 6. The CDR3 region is CASSWSGRGIGELFF. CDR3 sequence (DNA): TGTGCCAGCAGTTGGAGCGGGAGGGGCATCGGGGAGCTGTTTTTT.

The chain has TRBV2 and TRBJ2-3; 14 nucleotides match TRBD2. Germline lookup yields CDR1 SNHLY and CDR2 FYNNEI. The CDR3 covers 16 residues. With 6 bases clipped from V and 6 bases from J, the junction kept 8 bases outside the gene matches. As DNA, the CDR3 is TGTGCCAGCAGGACGGGACTAGCGGGGGCGAGGGATACGCAGTATTTT. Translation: CASRTGLAGARDTQYF.